A single sample gave rise to the 25 T cell receptor beta chains below, sequenced in a study of post-analysis software for immune sequencing data. Unique-molecular-identifier-tagged TCR beta cDNA libraries were used. TCRdb reprocessed the PCR reads via MiXCR and lists one record per CDR3 protein. The sample records approximately 460,000 distinct CDR3 sequences, 45% being singletons. General study findings and limits: TRBV5-6, TRBV5-1 and TRBV20-1 were among five TRBV segments more frequent in patients than controls.

These receptors have no known antigen. Sequencing input: blood. These receptors all come from a girl aged 5-17 years with multiple sclerosis.

V gene TRBV6-1 combines with J gene TRBJ2-1; 8 bases align to TRBD1. CDR1 is MNHNS, CDR2 SASEGT, per germline. J gave up 2 bases and V 7 bases, and 10 bases lay outside the gene matches. The CDR3 has 16 residues. The CDR3 bases are TGTGCCAGCAACGGAAAAGACAGGGGTACCTACAATGAGCAGTTCTTC. This translates into CASNGKDRGTYNEQFF.

Only one count was recorded for this clonotype. The chain recombines TRBV4-3 with TRBJ2-7; the D gene could be TRBD1 or TRBD2 (6 bases each). The CDR3 is made up of 16 amino acids. Germline CDR1 and CDR2: LGHNA and YSLEER. Trimming removed 3 bases from V and 2 bases from J, with 17 bases in between. The CDR3 reads CASSHSFGGETYEQYF. The CDR3 DNA follows: TGCGCCAGCAGCCACAGTTTCGGGGGCGAGACCTACGAGCAGTACTTC.

This clonotype has a handful of counts. This chain links TRBV27 with TRBJ2-6; D could derive from TRBD1 or TRBD2 (5 bases each). Between the trimmed V and J ends, which lost 1 base and 0 bases, there was a span of 13 bases. The CDR3 runs 18 residues. Germline V gene data show CDR1 as MNHEY and CDR2 as SMNVEV (reference sequence). The CDR3 sequence: CASSLYGTQYSGANVLTF. DNA for the CDR3: TGTGCCAGCAGTTTATATGGGACGCAATACTCTGGGGCCAACGTCCTGACTTTC.

V gene TRBV5-1 combines with J gene TRBJ2-4, with no clear D. The assigned J gene may be wrong: the sequence end matches TRBJ2-7 better. The CDR3 totals 16 residues. Germline V CDR1 and CDR2: SGHRS, YFSETQ. The CDR3 DNA reads as TGCGCCAGCAGCTTGAACCCCGACCGAGGACCCTACGAGCAGTACTTC. Its translation: CASSLNPDRGPYEQYF.

This chain links TRBV7-2 with TRBJ2-5; 10 nucleotides align to TRBD2. This CDR3 contains 15 residues. The germline V gene encodes CDR1 SGHTA and CDR2 FQGNSA. The junction had 10 bases not matched to a gene; V was cut back by 8 bases and J by 4 bases. Here the CDR3 reads CASRPVAGGGETQYF. In DNA, the CDR3 is TGTGCCAGCCGGCCGGTAGCGGGGGGCGGAGAGACCCAGTACTTC. Based on the CDR3 plus reference TRBV7-2 and TRBJ2-5, the full variable domain is GAGVSQSPSNKVTEKGKDVELRCDPISGHTALYWYRQSLGQGLEFLIYFQGNSAPDKSGLPSDRFSAERTGGSVSTLTIQRTQQEDSAVYLCASRPVAGGGETQYFGPGTRLLVL.

The V and J genes are TRBV6-2 or TRBV6-3 and TRBJ2-1, with 11 bases identical to TRBD2. CDR3 length: 14 residues. With 9 bases clipped from V and 6 bases from J, the junction kept 7 bases outside the gene matches. Germline V gene sequence: CDR1 MNHEY, CDR2 SVGEGT. CDR3 protein: CASNSGRETNEQFF. The CDR3 nucleotides read TGTGCCAGTAATAGCGGGAGGGAAACCAATGAGCAGTTCTTC.

Comment on this clonotype: Sequence at one end of the junction differs from germline and may be a read error. The chain links TRBV7-7 to TRBJ2-2; no reliable D call. In germline, CDR1 is SSHAT, CDR2 FNYEAQ (reference sequence). The CDR3 is 13 residues long. This chain's CDR3 is CASSLDFTGELFF. DNA for the CDR3: TGTGCTAGCAGCTTAGACTTCACCGGGGAGCTGTTTTTT.

The J gene is TRBJ2-7, the V gene TRBV9; 16 bases agree with TRBD2. This CDR3 contains 13 residues. The J segment lost 5 bases and the V segment lost 8 bases, leaving 1 base of the junction unmatched. Germline V gene lookup returns CDR1 SGDLS and CDR2 YYNGEE. The CDR3: CASGTSGRDEQYF. The CDR3 region has the DNA TGTGCCAGTGGGACTAGCGGGAGGGACGAGCAGTACTTC.

In its sample, this clonotype was seen a few times. The rearrangement links TRBV4-2 to TRBJ2-1; D may be TRBD1 or TRBD2 (6 bases each). The CDR3 is 16 residues long. Germline CDR1 reads LGHNA; CDR2 reads YNFKEQ. The germline V and J ends were trimmed by 0 bases and 3 bases, with 12 bases remaining between them. CDR3 sequence: CASSQERGVDYNEQFF. CDR3 DNA: TGTGCCAGCAGCCAAGAAAGGGGGGTTGACTACAATGAGCAGTTCTTC.

The CDR3 loop reads CASSFLAGGAGELFF. CDR3 DNA sequence: TGTGCCAGCAGTTTTTTAGCGGGAGGGGCCGGGGAGCTGTTTTTT. The V and J genes are TRBV12-3 or TRBV12-4 and TRBJ2-2; 11 bases agree with TRBD2. Trimming cost V 3 bases and J 6 bases; bases outside gene matches: 3. The CDR3 has 15 residues.

The chain uses TRBV7-9 and TRBJ1-6, with no clear D. From germline, CDR1 is SEHNR and CDR2 FQNEAQ (reference sequence). The ends were cut back, 1 base at V and 9 bases at J, with 7 bases in the middle. The CDR3 runs 13 residues. The CDR3 DNA is TGTGCCAGCAGCTTAGGGGAGTCTTCACCCCTCCACTTT. Translated, it gives CASSLGESSPLHF.

The chain joins TRBV11-2 to TRBJ2-1; TRBD2 aligns across 8 bases. The CDR3 covers 15 residues. J gave up 6 bases and V 7 bases, and 11 bases lay outside the gene matches. Per the germline V gene, CDR1 is SGHAT and CDR2 is FQNNGV. DNA of the CDR3: TGTGCCAGCACTTCACCGGGACTAGAGATCAATGAGCAGTTCTTC. Translating it yields CASTSPGLEINEQFF.

The chain links TRBV20-1 to TRBJ2-1; 10 nucleotides match TRBD2. With 5 bases clipped from V and 5 bases from J, the junction kept 6 bases outside the gene matches. This CDR3 has 14 amino acids. Germline CDR1 DFQATT, CDR2 SNEGSKA (reference sequence). For the CDR3, the DNA is TGCAGTGCTCCCAGCGGGAGGGGCAACAATGAGCAGTTCTTC. Its translation: CSAPSGRGNNEQFF.

CDR3 DNA sequence: TGTGCCAGCAGCCAGAGACTCTCCTACAATGAGCAGTTCTTC. It translates to CASSQRLSYNEQFF. The rearrangement links TRBV7-6 to TRBJ2-1; no clear D gene. Trimming removed 5 bases at V and 0 bases at J, with 8 bases between. The CDR3 has 14 residues. Germline CDR1 is SGHVS and CDR2 is FNYEAQ.

CDR3 coding DNA: TGTGCCAGCAGTTACTCGATAGCGGGAGTCGATGTGCAGTACTTC. Amino acid sequence: CASSYSIAGVDVQYF. The V and J genes are TRBV6-2 or TRBV6-3 and TRBJ2-4; TRBD2 matches at 9 bases. CDR3 size: 15 residues. The germline gives CDR1 MNHEY, CDR2 SVGEGT. V trimming: 0 bases; J trimming: 13 bases; junction bases outside the gene matches: 10.

This clonotype was counted between two and nine times. Mismatch with germline at one junction end may stem from a read error. The chain is built from TRBV7-7 and TRBJ2-6; the D gene is possibly TRBD2 (6 bases). CDR1 is SSHAT, CDR2 FNYEAQ, per germline (reference sequence). The CDR3 length is 18 residues. CDR3 region: CASSLGPSSVDGANVLTF. In DNA form, the CDR3 reads TGTGCTAGCAGCTTAGGCCCCTCTAGCGTCGATGGGGCCAACGTCCTGACTTTC. Complete variable domain (other parts from reference TRBV7-7 and TRBJ2-6): GAGVSQSPRYKVTKRGQDVTLRCDPISSHATLYWYQQALGQGPEFLTYFNYEAQPDKSGLPSDRFSAERPEGSISTLTIQRTEQRDSAMYRCASSLGPSSVDGANVLTFGAGSRLTVL.

The J gene is TRBJ2-7, the V gene TRBV12-3 or TRBV12-4; unclear D gene. V was trimmed by 3 bases and J by 3 bases, leaving 6 bases between them. The CDR3 is 12 residues long. For the CDR3, the DNA is TGTGCCAGCAGTTTGGAATTCTACGAGCAGTACTTC. This sequence encodes CASSLEFYEQYF.

The chain employs TRBV15 and TRBJ2-1; 9 bases map to TRBD2. The CDR3 sequence is 14 residues long. Germline V lookup: CDR1 LNHNV, CDR2 YYDKDF (reference sequence). Trimming removed 2 bases from V and 5 bases from J; junction bases left unmatched: 1. The CDR3 region is CATSRLAGNNEQFF. The CDR3 DNA is TGTGCCACCAGCAGACTAGCGGGAAACAATGAGCAGTTCTTC.

For this clonotype: At one boundary the junction diverges from the germline segment, which might be a read error. The V gene is TRBV20-1, the J gene TRBJ2-7; D may be TRBD2 (6 bases). The DNA end lines up better with TRBJ2-5; the J call may be wrong. Germline V gene data show CDR1 as DFQATT and CDR2 as SNEGSKA (reference sequence). This CDR3 has 14 amino acids. The CDR3 loop reads CSARPLGRRETQYF. CDR3 coding DNA: TGTAGTGCTAGACCCCTCGGGAGAAGGGAGACCCAGTACTTC.

This clonotype turned up a few times. The chain employs TRBV7-2 and TRBJ2-7, with 9 positions matching TRBD2. The CDR3 extends over 15 amino acids. V lost 2 bases to trimming and J lost 3 bases; unmatched junction nucleotides: 5. Germline CDR1 reads SGHTA; CDR2 reads FQGNSA. CDR3 nucleotides: TGTGCCAGCAGCTTAATTATTAGCGGGAGCTACGAGCAGTACTTC. It specifies CASSLIISGSYEQYF.

The chain couples TRBV4-2 to TRBJ2-7; D might be TRBD1 (6 bases). V was pared by 1 base and J by 1 base, with 17 bases between. CDR3 length equals 17 residues. Germline V gene lookup returns CDR1 LGHNA and CDR2 YNFKEQ. In DNA, the CDR3 is TGTGCCAGCAGCCAAGTTGGAACAGGGACCTCTTCCTACGAGCAGTACTTC. This encodes CASSQVGTGTSSYEQYF.

The rearrangement joins TRBV7-2 to TRBJ2-1, with D possibly being TRBD2 (5 bases). The CDR3 totals 15 residues. V was trimmed by 2 bases and J by 6 bases, leaving 14 bases between them. Germline CDR1 is SGHTA and CDR2 is FQGNSA. As DNA, the CDR3 is TGTGCCAGCAGCTTAAGTAAGGCTAGCTTCAATGAGCAGTTCTTC. Encoded protein: CASSLSKASFNEQFF.

The gene calls are TRBV20-1 and TRBJ1-4; D not resolved. Germline CDR1 is DFQATT and CDR2 is SNEGSKA (reference sequence). The CDR3 spans 13 residues. V was clipped by 0 bases and J by 5 bases, with 7 bases between them. The CDR3, as DNA: TGCAGTGCTAGAGATCGAGAAAATGAAAAACTGTTTTTT. Residues: CSARDRENEKLFF.

The rearrangement uses TRBV27 and TRBJ2-2; 7 bases agree with TRBD2. Germline CDR1 reads MNHEY; CDR2 reads SMNVEV (reference sequence). This CDR3 is built from 14 residues. Trimming cost V 5 bases and J 7 bases; bases outside gene matches: 7. The CDR3 bases are TGTGCCAGCAGTACCCGATGGGGGGGCGGGGAGCTGTTTTTT. Its protein is CASSTRWGGGELFF.

The V call is TRBV27, the J call TRBJ2-1; tentatively, D is TRBD1 (6 bases). The germline CDR1 and CDR2 sequences are MNHEY and SMNVEV (reference sequence). V lost 6 bases and J 6 bases, leaving 12 bases between the germline ends. The length of the CDR3 is 13 residues. CDR3: CASSIRDTNEQFF. CDR3 sequence (DNA): TGTGCCAGCAGCATCCGGGACACCAATGAGCAGTTCTTC.